Each of the 16 T cell receptor beta chains below was sequenced from the same sample in a study of T cell repertoires in cytomegalovirus infection. The antigens these receptors bind are not known. TCRdb reprocessed the reads with MiXCR, giving one entry per CDR3 protein. The repertoire holds about 920,000 distinct CDR3 sequences, around 32% seen once, with around an eighth in the top ten. This material consisted of cultured CD8+ T cells from PBMCs, taken from culture after CMV antigen stimulation. The source of these receptors is a human donor in good health (CMV status not recorded). Some clones in this sample may be carry-over from other donors' samples.

This clonotype has only a few counts. This sequence joins TRBV10-3 and TRBJ1-1; 7 nucleotides align to TRBD1. The length of the CDR3 is 12 residues. Germline V gives CDR1 ENHRY, CDR2 SYGVKD. With 6 bases clipped from V and 10 bases from J, the junction kept 8 bases outside the gene matches. The CDR3 spells CAISDATGTAFF. The DNA for the CDR3 is TGTGCCATCAGCGACGCGACAGGGACAGCTTTCTTT.

There are a few counts of this clonotype. This chain's CDR3 is CASSQARRGAGELFF. The CDR3 bases are TGCGCCAGCAGCCAAGCCCGGCGGGGGGCCGGGGAGCTGTTTTTT. The chain combines TRBV4-3 with TRBJ2-2; 8 nucleotides line up with TRBD2. Germline CDR1 reads LGHNA; CDR2 reads YSLEER. This CDR3 region has 15 residues. V was pared by 1 base and J by 6 bases, with 4 bases of the junction left unmatched.

The table lists this clonotype with many counts. The chain uses TRBV20-1 and TRBJ2-1, with D possibly being TRBD2 (7 bases). The germline CDR1 and CDR2 sequences are DFQATT and SNEGSKA (reference sequence). V gave up 5 bases and J gave up 8 bases, with 16 bases separating them. The CDR3 totals 13 residues. The CDR3 DNA reads TGCAGTGCTGGGGGGGGCCCGGTCTATGAGCAGTTCTTC. The encoded protein is CSAGGGPVYEQFF.

This clonotype has just a few counts. V usage is TRBV25-1 and J usage is TRBJ2-5; TRBD1 might be the D (5 bases). Trimming cost V 2 bases and J 5 bases, with 18 bases left between them. From germline, CDR1 is MGHDK and CDR2 SYGVNS. The CDR3 extends over 16 amino acids. In DNA, the CDR3 is TGTGCCAGCAGTGAACACAGGACGGCCGATTGGGAGACCCAGTACTTC. Translated: CASSEHRTADWETQYF. Based on the CDR3 plus reference TRBV25-1 and TRBJ2-5, the full variable domain is EADIYQTPRYLVIGTGKKITLECSQTMGHDKMYWYQQDPGMELHLIHYSYGVNSTEKGDLSSESTVSRIRTEHFPLTLESARPSHTSQYLCASSEHRTADWETQYFGPGTRLLVL.

In the case of this clonotype: One end of the junction is discordant with germline, which a read error may explain. The genes are TRBV19 and TRBJ1-2; TRBD1 agrees at 7 bases. Germline lookup yields CDR1 LNHDA and CDR2 SQIVND (reference sequence). This CDR3 comprises 15 residues. CDR3 sequence: CASSIFWDSNHGYTF. CDR3 nucleotide sequence: TGTGCCAGTAGTATCTTCTGGGACAGTAACCATGGCTACACCTTC.

Only a few counts were recorded for this clonotype. This chain uses TRBV4-1 with TRBJ2-5, with 11 bases fitting TRBD1. Germline CDR1 reads MGHRA; CDR2 reads YSYEKL. The J segment lost 5 bases and the V segment lost 2 bases, leaving 10 bases of the junction unmatched. This CDR3 is built from 17 residues. The DNA for the CDR3 is TGCGCCAGCAGCCAACTAGGACAGGGGGCGCGTGAGGAGACCCAGTACTTC. As protein: CASSQLGQGAREETQYF.

The gene calls are TRBV20-1 and TRBJ1-1; D gene uncertain. V was shortened by 3 bases and J by 1 base, with 3 bases between the two germline ends. Germline V lookup: CDR1 DFQATT, CDR2 SNEGSKA (reference sequence). The CDR3 totals 11 residues. CDR3 bases: TGCAGTGCTAGGAAGAACACTGAAGCTTTCTTT. Protein product: CSARKNTEAFF.

This clonotype occurred a few times. The rearrangement links TRBV7-9 to TRBJ1-1, with TRBD1 matching over 7 bases. With 5 bases clipped from V and 3 bases from J, the junction kept 3 bases outside the gene matches. The germline gives CDR1 SEHNR, CDR2 FQNEAQ (reference sequence). There are 13 residues in the CDR3. This chain's CDR3 is CASSGDRDTEAFF. DNA for the CDR3: TGTGCCAGCAGCGGGGACAGAGACACTGAAGCTTTCTTT.

This clonotype was counted between two and nine times. The genes are TRBV14 and TRBJ1-4, with D possibly matching TRBD1 (6 bases). The CDR3 totals 14 residues. Germline V CDR1 and CDR2: SGHDN, FVKESK. Trimming took 6 bases from V and 5 from J, leaving 13 bases between them. CDR3 in DNA: TGTGCCAGCAGTCCCGACAGGAGGAATGAAAAACTGTTTTTT. Its protein product is CASSPDRRNEKLFF.

This clonotype was picked up many times. The V gene is TRBV7-9, the J gene TRBJ2-2; TRBD2 agrees at 7 bases. Trimming at V came to 0 bases and at J to 6 bases, leaving 4 bases not matched to a gene. The germline V gene encodes CDR1 SEHNR and CDR2 FQNEAQ (reference sequence). This CDR3 has 15 residues. CDR3 coding DNA: TGTGCCAGCAGCTTAGCGCCAAGCGGGGCCGGGGAGCTGTTTTTT. Its protein product is CASSLAPSGAGELFF.

The J gene is TRBJ2-5, the V gene TRBV15, with 13 bases aligning to TRBD2. The CDR3 sequence is 16 residues long. CDR1 LNHNV and CDR2 YYDKDF come from the germline V gene (reference sequence). V gave up 4 bases and J gave up 1 base; unmatched junction bases: 3. CDR3 nucleotide sequence: TGTGCCACCAGCAAAGGACTAGCGGGGGCCCAAGAGACCCAGTACTTC. It encodes CATSKGLAGAQETQYF.

The V and J genes are TRBV28 and TRBJ2-3; D unclear. With 2 bases removed from V and 4 bases from J, the gap between germline ends came to 13 bases. The CDR3 loop spans 15 amino acids. Germline loops: CDR1 MDHEN, CDR2 SYDVKM. CDR3 amino acids: CASSLRSPTPDTQYF. DNA of the CDR3: TGTGCCAGCAGTTTAAGGAGCCCAACCCCAGATACGCAGTATTTT.

This clonotype was recorded a few times. The V gene is TRBV12-3 or TRBV12-4, the J gene TRBJ2-7; D possibly corresponds to TRBD2 (5 bases). This CDR3 has 15 residues. V lost 7 bases to trimming and J lost 4 bases, with 20 bases between them. The CDR3 DNA follows: TGTGCCAGCAACCTCGGGGTAGGGAAAGGGTACGAGCAGTACTTC. This codes for CASNLGVGKGYEQYF.

This rearrangement joins TRBV13 to TRBJ1-6; maybe TRBD1 (6 bases). The CDR3 consists of 17 residues. Germline CDR1 is PRHDT and CDR2 is FYEKMQ (reference sequence). V dropped 5 bases and J dropped 8 bases, with 22 bases sitting between them. The CDR3 sequence is CASSLGMTDSLDSPLHF. The CDR3 bases are TGTGCCAGCAGCCTCGGCATGACGGACAGCCTGGATTCACCCCTCCACTTT.

The V call is TRBV7-2, the J call TRBJ1-4; D ambiguous. The CDR3 has 15 amino acids. V shed 2 bases and J shed 1 base, with 8 bases lying between them. The germline V gene has CDR1 SGHTA and CDR2 FQGNSA. The CDR3 loop is CASSLYGQTNEKLFF. The CDR3 DNA is TGTGCCAGCAGCTTATATGGCCAAACTAATGAAAAACTGTTTTTT.

J is TRBJ2-7 and V is TRBV7-6; tentative D call: TRBD2 (5 bases). V was clipped by 5 bases and J by 3 bases, with 11 bases between them. CDR1 and CDR2 (germline): SGHVS, FNYEAQ. This CDR3 is built from 13 residues. The CDR3 DNA is TGTGCCAGCAGCGCCGGAGAGGGCTACGAGCAGTACGTC. Translated, it gives CASSAGEGYEQYV.